This T cell receptor beta chain was recorded in a study of T-cell reconstitution after alpha-beta-depleted transplantation in children. Researchers prepared the TCRbeta library using unique molecular identifiers, the study reports. TCRdb analysed the PCR reads with MiXCR anew, one entry per CDR3 protein. The sample records some 180,000 distinct CDR3 sequences, approximately 7% being singletons. The CDR3 has 15 residues. Germline loops: CDR1 MNHEY, CDR2 SMNVEV (reference sequence). The ends were cut back, 4 bases at V and 8 bases at J, with 15 bases in the middle. The chain couples TRBV27 to TRBJ1-6; perhaps TRBD1 as D (6 bases). This sequence was found in a boy between 2 and 15 years old with acute lymphoblastic leukemia, due to receive a stem cell transplant. The sequenced sample was PBMCs, obtained before TCRalphabeta/CD19-depleted stem cell transplant. DNA for the CDR3: TGTGCCAGCAGTTCCAAGGCCGGGGGGCATTCACCCCTCCACTTT. It specifies CASSSKAGGHSPLHF.